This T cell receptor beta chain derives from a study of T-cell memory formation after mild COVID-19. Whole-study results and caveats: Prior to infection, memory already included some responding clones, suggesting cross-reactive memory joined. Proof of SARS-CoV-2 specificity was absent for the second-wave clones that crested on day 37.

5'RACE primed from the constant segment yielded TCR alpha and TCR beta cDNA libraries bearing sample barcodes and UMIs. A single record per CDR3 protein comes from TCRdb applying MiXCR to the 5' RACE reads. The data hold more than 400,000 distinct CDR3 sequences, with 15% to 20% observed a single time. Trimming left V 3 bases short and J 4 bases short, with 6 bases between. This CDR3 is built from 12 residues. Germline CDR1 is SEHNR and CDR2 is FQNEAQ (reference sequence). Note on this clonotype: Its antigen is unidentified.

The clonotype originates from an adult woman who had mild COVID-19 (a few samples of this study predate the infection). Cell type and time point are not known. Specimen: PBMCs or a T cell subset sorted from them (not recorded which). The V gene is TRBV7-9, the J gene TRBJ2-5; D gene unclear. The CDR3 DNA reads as TGTGCCAGCAGCTTTATGGGAGAGACCCAGTACTTC. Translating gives CASSFMGETQYF.